The clone carrying this T cell receptor (beta chain) showed up many times. What it recognizes is unknown. The CDR3 is 14 residues long. Per germline, CDR1 MNHEY and CDR2 SMNVEV (reference sequence). J lost 10 bases, V lost 8 bases, and 6 bases had no gene match. The library labeled individual cDNA molecules by adding unique molecular identifiers to them. Per the study methods: From approximately 20,000 to 700,000 TCRs were found per sample, with a median of 95,638. TCRdb itself ran the RACE reads through MiXCR, one entry per CDR3 protein. These V and J calls originate from TCRdb's pipeline instead of the authors' own analysis. The data contain some 40,000 distinct CDR3 sequences, 3% to 4% of them seen just once; the ten biggest clones take up around 5.7%. Time point in this sample: healthy volunteer bleed at 6 weeks. Sequencing started from total RNA isolated from unfractionated whole blood. These data originate in a study of human T cells and chemical hapten exposure. Across the study: From small differences in pooled library volume came most of the variation in per-sample TCR yields. Notes on the study in general: TCRs exceeding 1 in 1000 frequency stayed unchanged with DPC sensitization.

Sequenced: whole blood. The receptor's source is a human donor in good health. Some clones in this sample may be carry-over from other donors' samples. The chain employs TRBV27 and TRBJ2-1; 15 nucleotides match TRBD2. This CDR3 is CASGTSGRIGEQFF. The CDR3 nucleotides read TGTGCCAGCGGGACTAGCGGGAGGATTGGCGAGCAGTTCTTC.